The 16 T cell receptor beta chains below were found in one sample sequenced in a study of T cells in Graves' hyperthyroidism and ophthalmopathy. Amplified regions were TCR beta CDR3 sequences from RNA transcripts. In the first-round RT-PCR of the TCR CDR3, the HTBI primer set was used. TCRdb independently ran MiXCR on the multiplex PCR reads; one entry per CDR3 protein. The sample consists of 620,000 or so distinct CDR3 sequences, about 14% of them appearing once. Sequencing was performed on blood. Receptors were obtained from a woman in her fifties or sixties with Graves' ophthalmopathy.

The chain carries TRBV11-3 and TRBJ2-5; 16 nucleotides match TRBD2. Germline-derived CDR1 and CDR2 are SGHNT and YENEEA. The CDR3 has 17 residues. Germline trimming cut 5 bases from V and 5 bases from J; bases unmatched to any gene: 8. CDR3 DNA: TGTGCCAGCAGCATGGGACTAGCGGGAGGGCCGGGGGAGACCCAGTACTTC. This translates into CASSMGLAGGPGETQYF.

A note on this clonotype: A much larger clone differs from this one at a single base, so this may be a read error. CDR3 in amino acids: CASSQTSPGTDTQYF. CDR3 DNA: TGTGCCAGCAGCCAGACTAGCCCTGGCACAGATACGCAGTATTTT. The chain joins TRBV5-5 to TRBJ2-3; 7 nucleotides align to TRBD2. V was pared by 4 bases and J by 1 base, with 6 bases of the junction left unmatched. The CDR3 totals 15 residues. Germline assignment: CDR1 SGHKS and CDR2 YYEKEE (reference sequence).

This clonotype showed up many times. J is TRBJ2-1 and V is TRBV28; D ambiguous. Deletions cut 7 bases from V and 0 bases from J, with 10 bases between. The CDR3 spans 14 residues. The germline V gene has CDR1 MDHEN and CDR2 SYDVKM. CDR3 amino acids: CASTSANSYNEQFF. CDR3 coding DNA: TGTGCCAGCACGAGCGCCAACTCCTACAATGAGCAGTTCTTC.

In this sample, this clonotype turned up once. This clone may be a read error of a much larger clone one base away. The V and J genes are TRBV2 and TRBJ2-1, with 13 nucleotides matching TRBD2. The length of the CDR3 is 15 residues. Germline CDR1 and CDR2: SNHLY and FYNNEI. CDR3 nucleotides: TGTGCCAGCAGTGAAGGACTAGCGGGAGGAGATGAGCAGTCCTTC. Its protein is CASSEGLAGGDEQSF.

This clonotype was counted many times. The chain combines TRBV27 with TRBJ2-7; D call uncertain. V was trimmed by 0 bases and J by 6 bases, leaving 15 bases between them. In germline, CDR1 is MNHEY, CDR2 SMNVEV (reference sequence). This CDR3 has 15 residues. The CDR3 sequence: CASSLSLRVAAEQYF. CDR3 sequence (DNA): TGTGCCAGCAGTTTATCGTTAAGGGTCGCCGCCGAGCAGTACTTC.

This clonotype was recorded at least ten times. This rearrangement joins TRBV28 to TRBJ2-1; 7 bases match TRBD1. The CDR3 spans 16 residues. The V and J ends lost 5 bases and 7 bases, in that order; junction bases with no gene match: 14. Germline assignment: CDR1 MDHEN and CDR2 SYDVKM. The chain's CDR3 is CASSPPGPTRGNEQFF. CDR3 coding DNA: TGTGCCAGCAGTCCCCCCGGACCAACCAGGGGGAATGAGCAGTTCTTC.

This clonotype was counted many times. The DNA for the CDR3 is TGTGCCAGCAGCTTTTACGGGGGCTCGGAGCAGTACTTC. This sequence encodes CASSFYGGSEQYF. The rearrangement joins TRBV7-2 to TRBJ2-7; possibly TRBD1 or TRBD2 for D (6 bases each). The CDR3 runs to 13 residues. V shed 3 bases and J shed 7 bases, with 13 bases lying between them. Germline CDR1 reads SGHTA; CDR2 reads FQGNSA.

This clonotype was observed many times. The rearrangement uses TRBV28 and TRBJ2-5; D gene ambiguous. V dropped 5 bases and J dropped 1 base, with 11 bases sitting between them. The CDR3 has 14 amino acids. CDR1 is MDHEN and CDR2 is SYDVKM in the germline V gene. Here the CDR3 reads CASSPRTFQETQYF. The CDR3 nucleotides read TGTGCCAGCAGTCCGAGGACCTTCCAAGAGACCCAGTACTTC.

The gene calls are TRBV19 and TRBJ2-5, with 12 bases lining up with TRBD2. This CDR3 has 13 residues. Germline V gene sequence: CDR1 LNHDA, CDR2 SQIVND (reference sequence). V lost 10 bases, J lost 4 bases, and 4 bases stayed unmatched. In DNA form, the CDR3 reads TGTGCCACGAAGGGACTAGCGGGAGAGACCCAGTACTTC. Amino acid sequence: CATKGLAGETQYF.

This clonotype has at least ten counts. V is TRBV4-1 and J is TRBJ2-1; perhaps TRBD1 as D (5 bases). The CDR3 length is 15 residues. Germline CDR1 reads MGHRA; CDR2 reads YSYEKL. Trimming left V 0 bases short and J 5 bases short, with 11 bases between. The CDR3 DNA reads as TGCGCCAGCAGCCAAGAGTTTTACAGGAACAATGAGCAGTTCTTC. Amino acid sequence: CASSQEFYRNNEQFF.

This clonotype was recorded at least ten times. The chain couples TRBV20-1 to TRBJ2-7; TRBD2 agrees at 9 bases. Germline assignment: CDR1 DFQATT and CDR2 SNEGSKA (reference sequence). The J segment lost 2 bases and the V segment lost 4 bases, leaving 12 bases of the junction unmatched. This CDR3 comprises 16 residues. As DNA, the CDR3 is TGCAGTGCTAAGGCCCCATTTAGCGGGAGTCCCTACGAGCAGTACTTC. As protein: CSAKAPFSGSPYEQYF.

There are many counts of this clonotype. V is TRBV27 and J is TRBJ1-3; a weak D match, TRBD1 (6 bases). The CDR3 contains 16 residues. V was pared by 5 bases and J by 0 bases, with 14 bases between. Germline assignment: CDR1 MNHEY and CDR2 SMNVEV (reference sequence). The CDR3 reads CASSLTGLSSGNTIYF. The CDR3 bases are TGTGCCAGCAGTCTGACAGGTCTCAGCTCTGGAAACACCATATATTTT.

This clonotype has only a few counts. The V gene is TRBV7-9, the J gene TRBJ2-2; 8 bases match TRBD2. CDR3 length equals 17 residues. Trimming took 1 base from V and 7 from J; bases not matched to a gene: 11. The germline gives CDR1 SEHNR, CDR2 FQNEAQ (reference sequence). CDR3 DNA sequence: TGTGCCAGCAGCTTAGGACGCTATCGGCGGGAGGACGGGGAGCTGTTTTTT. Its translation is CASSLGRYRREDGELFF.

Ten or more counts support this clonotype. This sequence joins TRBV30 and TRBJ2-3; D remains unclear. V dropped 2 bases and J dropped 8 bases, with 11 bases sitting between them. This CDR3 spans 12 amino acids. Germline CDR1 reads GTSNPN; CDR2 reads SVGIG (reference sequence). The CDR3 bases are TGTGCCTGGAGTAGCCCTCCCGGTACGCAGTATTTT. As protein: CAWSSPPGTQYF.

This clonotype turned up a few times. This may arise from a read error, as a much more abundant clone is one base away. The J gene is TRBJ1-6, the V gene TRBV11-3, with 7 nucleotides matching TRBD1. The CDR3 loop spans 13 amino acids. Germline V gene sequence: CDR1 SGHNT, CDR2 YENEEA. CDR3: CAGRPTGLSPLHF. CDR3 nucleotide sequence: TGTGCCGGCAGACCGACAGGGCTTTCACCCCTCCACTTT.

This clonotype appeared many times. This chain joins TRBV11-3 and TRBJ2-3; maybe TRBD2 (7 bases). Germline CDR1 is SGHNT and CDR2 is YENEEA. CDR3 length equals 19 residues. The germline V and J ends were trimmed by 5 bases and 0 bases, with 24 bases remaining between them. This chain's CDR3 is CASSPRRGGRTVSTDTQYF. In DNA form, the CDR3 reads TGTGCCAGCAGCCCAAGGAGGGGGGGACGGACAGTTAGCACAGATACGCAGTATTTT.